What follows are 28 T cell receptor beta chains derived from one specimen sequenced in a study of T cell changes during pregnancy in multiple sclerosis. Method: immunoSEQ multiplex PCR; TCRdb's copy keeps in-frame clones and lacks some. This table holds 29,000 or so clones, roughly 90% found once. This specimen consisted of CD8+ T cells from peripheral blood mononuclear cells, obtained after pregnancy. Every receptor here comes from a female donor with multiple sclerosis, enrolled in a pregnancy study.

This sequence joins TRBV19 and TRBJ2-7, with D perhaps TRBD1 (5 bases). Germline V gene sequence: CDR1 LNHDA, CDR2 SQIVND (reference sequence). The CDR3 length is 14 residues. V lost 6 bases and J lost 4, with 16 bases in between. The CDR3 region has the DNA TGTGCCAGTAGCTCTCGGGCTCAGGGTTACGAGCAGTACTTC. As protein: CASSSRAQGYEQYF.

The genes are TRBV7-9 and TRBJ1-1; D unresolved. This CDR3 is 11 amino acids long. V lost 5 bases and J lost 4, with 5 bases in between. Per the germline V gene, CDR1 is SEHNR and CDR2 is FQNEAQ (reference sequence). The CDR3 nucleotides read TGTGCCAGCAGCGTCTCCACTGAAGCTTTCTTT. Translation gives CASSVSTEAFF.

CDR3 DNA: TGTGCCTGGAGCAGGGGCCCGACCACCGGGGAGCTGTTTTTT. Translating it yields CAWSRGPTTGELFF. The chain is built from TRBV30 and TRBJ2-2, with a weak D call TRBD1 (6 bases). Germline CDR1 GTSNPN, CDR2 SVGIG (reference sequence). V was clipped by 3 bases and J by 4 bases, with 12 bases between them. The CDR3 contains 14 residues.

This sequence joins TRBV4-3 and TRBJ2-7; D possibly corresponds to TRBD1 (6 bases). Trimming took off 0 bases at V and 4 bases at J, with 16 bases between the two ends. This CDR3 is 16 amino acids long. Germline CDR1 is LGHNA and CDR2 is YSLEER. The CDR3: CASSQELRQGYYEQYF. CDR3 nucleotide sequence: TGCGCCAGCAGCCAAGAATTACGGCAGGGGTATTACGAGCAGTACTTC.

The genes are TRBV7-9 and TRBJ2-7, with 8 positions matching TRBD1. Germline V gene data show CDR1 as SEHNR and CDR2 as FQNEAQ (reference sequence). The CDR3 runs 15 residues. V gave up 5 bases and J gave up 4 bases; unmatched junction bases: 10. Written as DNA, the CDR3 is TGTGCCAGCAGCCCCCCCGGACAGGGTTTTTACGAGCAGTACTTC. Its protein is CASSPPGQGFYEQYF. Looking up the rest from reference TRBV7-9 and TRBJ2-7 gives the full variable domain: DTGVSQNPRHKITKRGQNVTFRCDPISEHNRLYWYRQTLGQGPEFLTYFQNEAQLEKSRLLSDRFSAERPKGSFSTLEIQRTEQGDSAMYLCASSPPGQGFYEQYFGPGTRLTVT.

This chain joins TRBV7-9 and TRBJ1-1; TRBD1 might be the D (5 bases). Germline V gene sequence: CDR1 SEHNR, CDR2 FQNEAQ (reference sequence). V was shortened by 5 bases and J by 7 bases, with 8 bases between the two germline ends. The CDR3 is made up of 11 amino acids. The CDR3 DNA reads TGTGCCAGCAGCGGCCAGGGTGAAGCTTTCTTT. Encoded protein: CASSGQGEAFF.

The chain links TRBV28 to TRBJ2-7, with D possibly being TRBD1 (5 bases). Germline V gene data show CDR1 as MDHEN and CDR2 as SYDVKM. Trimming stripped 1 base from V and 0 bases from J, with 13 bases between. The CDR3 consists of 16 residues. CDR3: CASSLSQGTSSYEQYF. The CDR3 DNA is TGTGCCAGCAGTTTATCCCAGGGAACCTCCTCCTACGAGCAGTACTTC.

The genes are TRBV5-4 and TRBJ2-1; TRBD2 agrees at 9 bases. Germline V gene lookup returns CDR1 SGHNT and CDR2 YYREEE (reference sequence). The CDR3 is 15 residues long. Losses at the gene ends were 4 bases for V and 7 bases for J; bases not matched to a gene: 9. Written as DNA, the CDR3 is TGTGCCAGCAGCGAACCACCGGGACTAGCAAATGAGCAGTTCTTC. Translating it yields CASSEPPGLANEQFF.

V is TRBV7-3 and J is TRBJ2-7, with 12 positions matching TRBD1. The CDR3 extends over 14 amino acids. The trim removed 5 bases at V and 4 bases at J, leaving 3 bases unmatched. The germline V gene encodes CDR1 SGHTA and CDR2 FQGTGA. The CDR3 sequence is CASSPGQGAYEQYF. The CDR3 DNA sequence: TGTGCCAGCAGCCCGGGACAGGGGGCTTACGAGCAGTACTTC.

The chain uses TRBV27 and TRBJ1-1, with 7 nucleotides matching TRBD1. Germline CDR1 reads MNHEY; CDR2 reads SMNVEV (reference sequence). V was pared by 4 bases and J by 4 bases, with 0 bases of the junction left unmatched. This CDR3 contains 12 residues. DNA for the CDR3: TGTGCCAGCAGTTCAGGGGGCACTGAAGCTTTCTTT. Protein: CASSSGGTEAFF.

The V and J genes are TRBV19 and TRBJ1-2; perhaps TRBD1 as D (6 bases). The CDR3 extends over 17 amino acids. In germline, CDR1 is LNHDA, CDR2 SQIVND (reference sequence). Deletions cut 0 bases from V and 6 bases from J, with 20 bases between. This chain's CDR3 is CASSIDRTGKGFDGYTF. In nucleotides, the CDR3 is TGTGCCAGTAGTATAGATCGCACAGGGAAAGGTTTCGATGGCTACACCTTC.

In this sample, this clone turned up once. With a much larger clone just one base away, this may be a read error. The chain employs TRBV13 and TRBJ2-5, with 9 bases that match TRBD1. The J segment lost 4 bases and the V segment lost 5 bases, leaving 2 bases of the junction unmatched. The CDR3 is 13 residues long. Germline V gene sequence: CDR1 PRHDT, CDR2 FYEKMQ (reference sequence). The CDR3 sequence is CASSHRGRETQYF. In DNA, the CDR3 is TGTGCCAGCAGCCACAGGGGGCGAGAGACCCAGTACTTC.

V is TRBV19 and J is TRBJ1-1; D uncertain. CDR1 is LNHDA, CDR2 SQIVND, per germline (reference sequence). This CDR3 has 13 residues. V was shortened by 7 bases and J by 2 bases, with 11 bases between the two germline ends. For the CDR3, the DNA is TGTGCCAGTAACGGGGTTGGCAACACTGAAGCTTTCTTT. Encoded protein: CASNGVGNTEAFF. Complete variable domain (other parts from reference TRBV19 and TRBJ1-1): DGGITQSPKYLFRKEGQNVTLSCEQNLNHDAMYWYRQDPGQGLRLIYYSQIVNDFQKGDIAEGYSVSREKKESFPLTVTSAQKNPTAFYLCASNGVGNTEAFFGQGTRLTVV.

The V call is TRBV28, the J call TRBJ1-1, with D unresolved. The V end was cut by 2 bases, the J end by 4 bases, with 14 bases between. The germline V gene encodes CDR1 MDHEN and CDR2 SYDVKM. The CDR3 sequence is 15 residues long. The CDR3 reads CASSLVEGLPTEAFF. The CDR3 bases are TGTGCCAGCAGTTTAGTTGAGGGTTTGCCCACTGAAGCTTTCTTT.

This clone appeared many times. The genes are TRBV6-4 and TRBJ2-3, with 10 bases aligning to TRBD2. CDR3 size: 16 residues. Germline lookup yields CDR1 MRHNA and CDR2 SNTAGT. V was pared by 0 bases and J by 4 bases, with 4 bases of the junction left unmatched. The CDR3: CASSDSEREGPDTQYF. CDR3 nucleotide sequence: TGTGCCAGCAGTGACTCGGAGCGGGAGGGCCCAGATACGCAGTATTTT.

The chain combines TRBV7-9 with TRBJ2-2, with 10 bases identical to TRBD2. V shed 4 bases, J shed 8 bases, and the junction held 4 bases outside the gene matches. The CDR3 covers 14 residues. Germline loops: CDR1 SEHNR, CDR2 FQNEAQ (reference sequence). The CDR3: CASSSGLAEGELFF. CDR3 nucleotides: TGTGCCAGCAGCTCCGGACTAGCGGAAGGGGAGCTGTTTTTT.

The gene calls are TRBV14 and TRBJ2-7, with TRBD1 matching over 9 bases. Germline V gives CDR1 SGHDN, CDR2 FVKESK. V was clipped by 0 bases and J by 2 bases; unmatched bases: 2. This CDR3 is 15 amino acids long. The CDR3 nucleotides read TGTGCCAGCAGCCAAGAGACAGGGGGAACCTACGAGCAGTACTTC. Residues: CASSQETGGTYEQYF.

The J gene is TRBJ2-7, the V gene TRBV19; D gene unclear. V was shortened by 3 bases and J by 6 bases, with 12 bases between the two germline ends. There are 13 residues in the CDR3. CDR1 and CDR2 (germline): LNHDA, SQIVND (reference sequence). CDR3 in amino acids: CASSISKSGEQYF. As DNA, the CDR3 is TGTGCCAGTAGTATTTCTAAGTCAGGCGAGCAGTACTTC. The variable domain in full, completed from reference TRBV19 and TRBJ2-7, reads DGGITQSPKYLFRKEGQNVTLSCEQNLNHDAMYWYRQDPGQGLRLIYYSQIVNDFQKGDIAEGYSVSREKKESFPLTVTSAQKNPTAFYLCASSISKSGEQYFGPGTRLTVT.

CDR3 nucleotides: TGTGCCAGTAGTTCCAAGAGGGCGCTTTTTAGGACTGAAGCTTTCTTT. Its protein is CASSSKRALFRTEAFF. This chain joins TRBV19 and TRBJ1-1, with unresolved D. CDR1 is LNHDA and CDR2 is SQIVND in the germline V gene (reference sequence). The germline V and J ends were trimmed by 5 bases and 5 bases, with 21 bases remaining between them. The CDR3 has 16 residues.

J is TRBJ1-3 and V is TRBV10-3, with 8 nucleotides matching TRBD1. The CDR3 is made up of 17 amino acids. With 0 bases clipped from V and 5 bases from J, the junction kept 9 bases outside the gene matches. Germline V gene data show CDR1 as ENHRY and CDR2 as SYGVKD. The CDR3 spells CAISESSGGSPRNTIYF. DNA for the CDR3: TGTGCCATCAGTGAGTCGTCAGGGGGCTCTCCGCGAAACACCATATATTTT.

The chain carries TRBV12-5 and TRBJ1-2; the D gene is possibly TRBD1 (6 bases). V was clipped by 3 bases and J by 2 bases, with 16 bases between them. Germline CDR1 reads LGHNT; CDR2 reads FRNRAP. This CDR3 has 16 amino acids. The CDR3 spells CASGFTAGQGNYGYTF. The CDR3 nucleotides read TGTGCTAGTGGTTTTACGGCAGGGCAGGGGAACTATGGCTACACCTTC.

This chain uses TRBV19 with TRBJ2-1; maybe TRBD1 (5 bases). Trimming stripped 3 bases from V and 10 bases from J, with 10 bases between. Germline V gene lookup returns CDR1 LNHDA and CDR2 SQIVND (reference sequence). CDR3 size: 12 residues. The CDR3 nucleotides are TGTGCCAGTAGTATGGGGCCCGGGGAGCAGTTCTTC. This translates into CASSMGPGEQFF.

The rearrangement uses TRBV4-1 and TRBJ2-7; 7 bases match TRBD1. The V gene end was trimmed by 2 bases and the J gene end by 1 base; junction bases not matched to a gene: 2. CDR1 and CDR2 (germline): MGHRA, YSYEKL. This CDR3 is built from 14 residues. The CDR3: CASSQNRGSYEQYF. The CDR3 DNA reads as TGCGCCAGCAGCCAAAACAGGGGATCCTACGAGCAGTACTTC.

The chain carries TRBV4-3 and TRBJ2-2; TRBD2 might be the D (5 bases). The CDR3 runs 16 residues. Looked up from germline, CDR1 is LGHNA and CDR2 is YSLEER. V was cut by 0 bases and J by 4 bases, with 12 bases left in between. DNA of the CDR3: TGCGCCAGCAGCCAAGATTTTTCGGGGTTCACCGGGGAGCTGTTTTTT. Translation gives CASSQDFSGFTGELFF.

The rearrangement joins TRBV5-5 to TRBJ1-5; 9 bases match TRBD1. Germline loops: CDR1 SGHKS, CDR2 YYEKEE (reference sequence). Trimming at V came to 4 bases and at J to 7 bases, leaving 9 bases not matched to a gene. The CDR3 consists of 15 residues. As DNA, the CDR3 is TGTGCCAGCAGCCCCGGGACAGGGTCTGGACAGCCCCAGCATTTT. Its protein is CASSPGTGSGQPQHF.

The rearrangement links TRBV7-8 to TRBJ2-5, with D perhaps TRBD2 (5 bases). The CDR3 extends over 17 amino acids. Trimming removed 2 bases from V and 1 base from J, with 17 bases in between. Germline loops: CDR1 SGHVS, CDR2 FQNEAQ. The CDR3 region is CASSLRDNPLFQETQYF. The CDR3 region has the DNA TGTGCCAGCAGCTTACGGGATAATCCCTTATTCCAAGAGACCCAGTACTTC.

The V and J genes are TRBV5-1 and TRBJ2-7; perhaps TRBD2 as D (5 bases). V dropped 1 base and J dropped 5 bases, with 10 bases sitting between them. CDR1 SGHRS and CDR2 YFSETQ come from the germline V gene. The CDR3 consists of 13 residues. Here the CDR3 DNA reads TGCGCCAGCAGCTTGCCAGGAGGAGACGAGCAGTACTTC. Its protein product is CASSLPGGDEQYF.

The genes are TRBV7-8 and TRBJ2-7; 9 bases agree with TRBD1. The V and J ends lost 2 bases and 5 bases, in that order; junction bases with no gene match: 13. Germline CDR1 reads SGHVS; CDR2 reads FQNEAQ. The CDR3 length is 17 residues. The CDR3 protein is CASSLPPRGDRADEQYF. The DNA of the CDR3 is TGTGCCAGCAGCTTACCCCCGAGGGGGGACAGGGCGGACGAGCAGTACTTC.